This TCR beta chain came from a study of T cell responses to AZD1222 COVID-19 vaccine. The junction had 4 bases not matched to a gene; V was cut back by 4 bases and J by 5 bases. The CDR3 sequence is 14 residues long. Germline V gives CDR1 SGDLS, CDR2 YYNGEE. Profiling relied on immunoSEQ multiplex PCR, and the TCRdb table lists in-frame clones only, not all of them. The sample consists of under 130,000 clones, more than 90% of them appearing once. V and J are TRBV9 and TRBJ2-5; 11 positions match TRBD2. The receptor's source is an adult in good health. Sequenced here: peripheral blood, sampled on day 0 of AZD1222 vaccination. The CDR3 nucleotides are TGTGCCAGCAGCCTTCTAGCGGGAGGTGAGACCCAGTACTTC. This codes for CASSLLAGGETQYF. Looking up the rest from reference TRBV9 and TRBJ2-5 gives the full variable domain: DSGVTQTPKHLITATGQRVTLRCSPRSGDLSVYWYQQSLDQGLQFLIQYYNGEERAKGNILERFSAQQFPDLHSELNLSSLELGDSALYFCASSLLAGGETQYFGPGTRLLVL.